Below, 28 T cell receptor beta chains from the same sample are listed, as sequenced in a study of early T cells in non-severe SARS-CoV-2 infection. TCRdb redid the calling of the 5' RACE reads with MiXCR, one entry per CDR3 protein. The sample records roughly 25,000 distinct CDR3 sequences, about 3.8% being singletons. The sequenced material came from whole blood. These receptors were taken from an adult who was a healthcare worker with PCR-confirmed SARS-CoV-2 infection or an uninfected control (not recorded which).

This clonotype was seen many times. The chain recombines TRBV29-1 with TRBJ2-1; 7 positions agree with TRBD2. J was trimmed by 11 bases and V by 4 bases; bases with no gene match: 11. The CDR3 extends over 13 amino acids. Germline-derived CDR1 and CDR2 are SQVTM and ANQGSEA. The CDR3 region is CSVVRDYSEKQFF. The CDR3 bases are TGCAGCGTTGTAAGGGACTACTCCGAAAAGCAGTTCTTC.

Sample share makes this clonotype medium-sized. The chain couples TRBV11-1 to TRBJ2-7; TRBD2 matches 7 bases. Germline V gives CDR1 SGHAT, CDR2 FQDESV (reference sequence). The CDR3 totals 15 residues. Trimming cost V 5 bases and J 0 bases; bases outside gene matches: 7. The CDR3 sequence: CASSGAGLFSYEQYF. In DNA, the CDR3 is TGTGCCAGCAGCGGAGCGGGACTATTCTCCTACGAGCAGTACTTC.

This clonotype was detected many times. CDR3 nucleotides: TGTGCCAGCAGCTTAAAGTTGGTTTTGCCTGAGCAGTTCTTC. This sequence encodes CASSLKLVLPEQFF. This chain links TRBV7-2 with TRBJ2-1; D remains ambiguous. V was cut by 2 bases and J by 9 bases, with 14 bases left in between. Germline V gene lookup returns CDR1 SGHTA and CDR2 FQGNSA. CDR3 size: 14 residues.

In this sample, this clonotype turned up many times. The genes are TRBV20-1 and TRBJ2-3, with D perhaps matching TRBD2 (6 bases). V lost 3 bases to trimming and J lost 6 bases, with 10 bases between them. This CDR3 has 12 residues. CDR1 is DFQATT, CDR2 SNEGSKA, per germline (reference sequence). CDR3 amino acids: CSASGRADTQYF. The CDR3 nucleotides read TGCAGTGCTAGCGGGAGAGCTGATACGCAGTATTTT.

By share, this clonotype counts as medium-sized. The chain combines TRBV14 with TRBJ2-3; D remains ambiguous. Trimming removed 0 bases from V and 0 bases from J, with 16 bases in between. This CDR3 is 18 amino acids long. Germline V gene sequence: CDR1 SGHDN, CDR2 FVKESK. The CDR3 here is CASSQDTRLSSSTDTQYF. Written as DNA, the CDR3 is TGTGCCAGCAGCCAAGATACCAGACTCTCCTCTAGCACAGATACGCAGTATTTT.

This clonotype was recorded at least ten times. The V call is TRBV9, the J call TRBJ2-7; possible D gene TRBD1, 5 bases. Germline V lookup: CDR1 SGDLS, CDR2 YYNGEE. The ends were cut back, 3 bases at V and 6 bases at J, with 7 bases in the middle. CDR3 length equals 11 residues. CDR3 loop: CASSAGREQYF. The DNA for the CDR3 is TGTGCCAGCAGCGCAGGGCGCGAGCAGTACTTC.

The chain couples TRBV18 to TRBJ2-5; D might be TRBD2 (6 bases). The CDR3 loop spans 13 amino acids. Trimming took off 0 bases at V and 6 bases at J, with 8 bases between the two ends. Germline-derived CDR1 and CDR2 are KGHSH and LQKENI. CDR3 region: CASSPPEGKTQYF. The CDR3 DNA sequence: TGTGCCAGCTCACCACCGGAGGGGAAGACCCAGTACTTC.

At least ten counts were recorded for this clonotype. The gene calls are TRBV11-2 and TRBJ2-7; D remains ambiguous. Trimming cost V 8 bases and J 1 base, with 30 bases left between them. This CDR3 spans 19 amino acids. From germline, CDR1 is SGHAT and CDR2 FQNNGV. Here the CDR3 DNA reads TGTGCCAGCTCTCCTCGTCCTGACGTAAGAGAGTGGGCTTCCTACGAGCAGTACTTC. Protein product: CASSPRPDVREWASYEQYF.

This clonotype showed up many times. The J gene is TRBJ2-7, the V gene TRBV5-1; TRBD1 aligns across 7 bases. Germline trimming cut 1 base from V and 3 bases from J; bases unmatched to any gene: 4. The CDR3 sequence is 14 residues long. Germline V gives CDR1 SGHRS, CDR2 YFSETQ. CDR3 coding DNA: TGCGCCAGCAGCTTGCTACAGGGGAACTACGAGCAGTACTTC. This gives the protein CASSLLQGNYEQYF. The whole variable domain, remainder taken from reference TRBV5-1 and TRBJ2-7, is KAGVTQTPRYLIKTRGQQVTLSCSPISGHRSVSWYQQTPGQGLQFLFEYFSETQRNKGNFPGRFSGRQFSNSRSEMNVSTLELGDSALYLCASSLLQGNYEQYFGPGTRLTVT.

This clonotype was counted between two and nine times. This rearrangement joins TRBV9 to TRBJ1-1; weak D call: TRBD1 (5 bases). CDR1 SGDLS and CDR2 YYNGEE come from the germline V gene. This CDR3 contains 15 residues. Trimming shortened V by 0 bases and J by 5 bases, and 14 bases separated the two germline ends. DNA for the CDR3: TGTGCCAGCAGCGTAGCCCCTACAAGGGGAACTGAAGCTTTCTTT. This sequence encodes CASSVAPTRGTEAFF.

This clonotype has a count of ten or more. The rearrangement links TRBV2 to TRBJ2-7, with TRBD2 identical over 11 bases. The V gene's germline CDR1 is SNHLY and CDR2 FYNNEI. The CDR3 is 14 residues long. The V segment lost 7 bases and the J segment 3 bases; nucleotides outside the gene matches: 5. The CDR3 spells CASMAGTSGYEQYF. The CDR3 coding sequence is TGTGCCAGCATGGCCGGGACTAGCGGCTACGAGCAGTACTTC.

This clonotype was found many times. The CDR3 is CASSKFSGGREQFF. For the CDR3, the DNA is TGTGCCAGCAGCAAATTCAGCGGGGGGAGGGAGCAGTTCTTC. This sequence joins TRBV21-1 and TRBJ2-1; TRBD2 is the table's D call, not checked against the DNA. TRBV21-1 is listed as a pseudogene. The CDR3 consists of 14 residues.

This clonotype was counted ten times or more. The chain carries TRBV11-2 and TRBJ2-1, with 9 bases lining up with TRBD2. This CDR3 contains 15 residues. The V segment lost 1 base and the J segment 9 bases; nucleotides outside the gene matches: 7. Germline assignment: CDR1 SGHAT and CDR2 FQNNGV. In DNA, the CDR3 is TGTGCCAGCAGCTTAGGGGGAATAGCGGGAGCTGAGCAGTTCTTC. Translating gives CASSLGGIAGAEQFF.

A remark on this clonotype: The junction does not match germline at one end; this may be a read error. The chain couples TRBV2 to TRBJ2-2, with TRBD1 matching 11 bases. Per the germline V gene, CDR1 is SNHLY and CDR2 is FYNNEI. CDR3 length: 14 amino acids. The CDR3 protein is CVSMGQGGTGELFF. DNA of the CDR3: TGTGTCAGCATGGGACAGGGGGGCACCGGGGAGCTGTTTTTT.

This clonotype was observed many times. The chain combines TRBV10-2 with TRBJ1-5; 10 nucleotides match TRBD1. Germline assignment: CDR1 WSHSY and CDR2 SAAADI. This CDR3 is built from 14 residues. Trimming cost V 7 bases and J 2 bases; bases outside gene matches: 2. The CDR3 DNA reads as TGCGCCAGCATCGGGACAGGGGGCAATCAGCCCCAGCATTTT. Protein product: CASIGTGGNQPQHF.

In its sample, this clonotype was seen many times. This chain links TRBV3-1 with TRBJ2-7; 7 positions agree with TRBD1. Per the germline V gene, CDR1 is LGHDT and CDR2 is YNNKEL (reference sequence). The V segment lost 4 bases and the J segment 5 bases; nucleotides outside the gene matches: 2. The length of the CDR3 is 12 residues. The CDR3 nucleotides read TGTGCCAGCAGCCTGCAGGGGGACGAGCAGTACTTC. Protein: CASSLQGDEQYF.

V gene TRBV15 combines with J gene TRBJ2-1; D perhaps matches TRBD1 (5 bases). Germline CDR1 LNHNV, CDR2 YYDKDF (reference sequence). This CDR3 contains 13 residues. V dropped 5 bases and J dropped 5 bases, with 10 bases sitting between them. CDR3 residues: CATSSYRHNEQFF. The CDR3 DNA is TGTGCCACCAGCTCCTACAGGCACAATGAGCAGTTCTTC.

This clonotype was counted at least ten times. V is TRBV20-1 and J is TRBJ1-1; TRBD1 matches at 9 bases. With 0 bases clipped from V and 6 bases from J, the junction kept 11 bases outside the gene matches. This CDR3 has 16 residues. Germline V gene lookup returns CDR1 DFQATT and CDR2 SNEGSKA (reference sequence). The DNA for the CDR3 is TGCAGTGCTAGAGACCTGGGACAGGGTCCCACGTCTGAAGCTTTCTTT. This codes for CSARDLGQGPTSEAFF.

This clonotype was seen at least ten times. The chain joins TRBV7-2 to TRBJ2-1; 8 nucleotides match TRBD2. The germline gives CDR1 SGHTA, CDR2 FQGNSA. The CDR3 is 16 residues long. V trimming: 1 base; J trimming: 6 bases; junction bases outside the gene matches: 8. In nucleotides, the CDR3 is TGTGCCAGCAGCTTAGGACCAGCGGGAGTTGCCAATGAGCAGTTCTTC. The encoded protein is CASSLGPAGVANEQFF.

There are many counts of this clonotype. This chain links TRBV3-1 with TRBJ2-7, with D perhaps TRBD2 (6 bases). Per germline, CDR1 LGHDT and CDR2 YNNKEL (reference sequence). V lost 1 base, J lost 1 base, and 11 bases lay in between. This CDR3 comprises 15 residues. The CDR3 spells CASSQGGTVSYEQYF. The DNA of the CDR3 is TGTGCCAGCAGCCAAGGGGGGACTGTGTCCTACGAGCAGTACTTC.

At least ten counts were recorded for this clonotype. The rearrangement links TRBV12-3 or TRBV12-4 to TRBJ2-1; tentative D call: TRBD2 (5 bases). CDR3 size: 14 residues. V lost 4 bases and J lost 9, with 16 bases in between. In DNA form, the CDR3 reads TGTGCCAGCAGTTACCGGACTGGCGAGTCTGAGCAGTTCTTC. It codes for CASSYRTGESEQFF.

The table lists this clonotype with a few counts. The V and J genes are TRBV12-3 or TRBV12-4 and TRBJ1-2; D remains unclear. Deletions cut 6 bases from V and 4 bases from J, with 12 bases between. This CDR3 comprises 13 residues. This chain's CDR3 is CASRRSGGYGYTF. CDR3 sequence (DNA): TGTGCCAGCAGGCGCTCCGGTGGCTATGGCTACACCTTC.

V gene TRBV27 combines with J gene TRBJ2-7; D perhaps matches TRBD1 (6 bases). V dropped 4 bases and J dropped 1 base, with 8 bases sitting between them. CDR1 and CDR2 from the germline V gene are MNHEY and SMNVEV (reference sequence). The CDR3 covers 13 residues. The CDR3 nucleotides read TGTGCCAGCAGTTACGGGACATCCTACGAGCAGTACTTC. It specifies CASSYGTSYEQYF.

The chain combines TRBV6-5 with TRBJ2-5; no clear D gene. This CDR3 comprises 14 residues. The germline V gene has CDR1 MNHEY and CDR2 SVGAGI. V gave up 2 bases and J gave up 1 base, with 8 bases separating them. CDR3 in DNA: TGTGCCAGCAGTTACGGACGTAGCCAAGAGACCCAGTACTTC. Residues: CASSYGRSQETQYF.

This clonotype was seen repeatedly, ten times or more. The chain's CDR3 is CSVLLWRYGEQYF. As DNA, the CDR3 is TGCAGCGTTCTATTATGGCGCTACGGCGAGCAGTACTTC. This rearrangement joins TRBV29-1 to TRBJ2-7; D unresolved. From germline, CDR1 is SQVTM and CDR2 ANQGSEA. V lost 5 bases and J lost 6, with 17 bases in between. This CDR3 is built from 13 residues.

This clonotype was picked up many times. The gene calls are TRBV18 and TRBJ2-2; perhaps TRBD1 as D (5 bases). The CDR3 is 17 residues long. Trimming removed 3 bases from V and 0 bases from J, with 14 bases in between. Germline loops: CDR1 KGHSH, CDR2 LQKENI. The CDR3 nucleotides are TGTGCCAGCTCACCGATGAGCAGGGTAGCGAACACCGGGGAGCTGTTTTTT. Protein product: CASSPMSRVANTGELFF.

This clonotype has at least ten counts. CDR3 coding DNA: TGCAGTGCTAGAGATCGGGGGCTTGGGTCCTACGAGCAGTACTTC. Protein product: CSARDRGLGSYEQYF. This chain connects TRBV20-1 to TRBJ2-7; the D gene could be TRBD1 or TRBD2 (6 bases each). Germline V CDR1 and CDR2: DFQATT, SNEGSKA (reference sequence). The CDR3 runs to 15 residues. Trimming removed 0 bases from V and 1 base from J, with 13 bases in between.

At least ten counts were recorded for this clonotype. The chain carries TRBV2 and TRBJ2-3; D is ambiguous. CDR1 SNHLY and CDR2 FYNNEI come from the germline V gene. The V and J ends lost 7 bases and 0 bases respectively, with 11 bases between them. CDR3 length equals 14 residues. This chain's CDR3 is CASKSDVSTDTQYF. The CDR3 region has the DNA TGTGCCAGCAAATCGGACGTAAGCACAGATACGCAGTATTTT.